The 17 T cell receptor beta chains presented below share a single source sample, sequenced in a study of T cells in Graves' hyperthyroidism and ophthalmopathy. Researchers amplified the TCR beta CDR3 regions from RNA transcripts. The TCR CDR3 first-round RT-PCR relied on the HTBI primer set. One entry per CDR3 protein results from TCRdb running MiXCR on the multiplex PCR reads. Of around 300,000 distinct CDR3 sequences listed, about 15% are singletons. The source material was blood. Every receptor here comes from a woman in her twenties or thirties with Graves' hyperthyroidism.

This clonotype was detected only a few times. The V and J genes are TRBV9 and TRBJ2-1, with 11 bases identical to TRBD2. Germline CDR1 SGDLS, CDR2 YYNGEE. The CDR3 runs to 18 residues. The junction had 19 bases not matched to a gene; V was cut back by 0 bases and J by 14 bases. For the CDR3, the DNA is TGTGCCAGCAGCGTAGCCCTCCTAGCGTCTAGCGGGAGGTCTTTGGAGTTCTTC. This gives the protein CASSVALLASSGRSLEFF.

The chain joins TRBV5-1 to TRBJ1-2; 7 nucleotides agree with TRBD1. The V gene's germline CDR1 is SGHRS and CDR2 YFSETQ. Unmatched junction bases numbered 2, after V lost 2 bases and J lost 4 bases. The CDR3 contains 13 residues. CDR3 loop: CASSLGTVYGYTF. For the CDR3, the DNA is TGCGCCAGCAGCTTAGGGACAGTCTATGGCTACACCTTC.

V gene TRBV6-1 combines with J gene TRBJ2-5; D may be TRBD1 (7 bases). V was cut by 6 bases and J by 5 bases, with 13 bases left in between. The CDR3 is 13 residues long. Germline-derived CDR1 and CDR2 are MNHNS and SASEGT. Written as DNA, the CDR3 is TGTGCCAGCAGACTCCCAGGGGGGGAGACCCAGTACTTC. Translated, it gives CASRLPGGETQYF.

This clonotype came up many times. The V gene is TRBV15, the J gene TRBJ1-2; D not certain. The CDR3 loop spans 16 amino acids. Germline V gives CDR1 LNHNV, CDR2 YYDKDF (reference sequence). V shed 0 bases and J shed 0 bases, with 11 bases lying between them. The DNA for the CDR3 is TGTGCCACCAGCAGAGATTCCGTTTTAGCTAACTATGGCTACACCTTC. This sequence encodes CATSRDSVLANYGYTF.

This clonotype was observed many times. The chain couples TRBV7-9 to TRBJ1-2; the D gene is possibly TRBD1 (6 bases). The V end was cut by 5 bases, the J end by 8 bases, with 27 bases between. This CDR3 contains 17 residues. CDR1 is SEHNR, CDR2 FQNEAQ, per germline (reference sequence). This chain's CDR3 is CASSPGRQGSRDGGYTF. For the CDR3, the DNA is TGTGCCAGCAGCCCCGGGCGGCAGGGGAGTCGCGATGGAGGCTACACCTTC.

CDR3 in amino acids: CASSQGSGGMGANYGYTF. CDR3 sequence (DNA): TGTGCCAGCAGCCAAGGATCCGGAGGGATGGGAGCTAACTATGGCTACACCTTC. The rearrangement joins TRBV3-1 to TRBJ1-2, with unresolved D. Trimming stripped 1 base from V and 0 bases from J, with 18 bases between. Germline V gives CDR1 LGHDT, CDR2 YNNKEL (reference sequence). The CDR3 totals 18 residues.

This chain uses TRBV28 with TRBJ1-6; D is unclear. This CDR3 is 14 amino acids long. Trimming stripped 2 bases from V and 7 bases from J, with 9 bases between. CDR1 MDHEN and CDR2 SYDVKM come from the germline V gene. The CDR3 DNA reads as TGTGCCAGCAGTTTAATACAGACGAATTCACCCCTCCACTTT. Protein: CASSLIQTNSPLHF.

This clonotype occurred once. The chain carries TRBV11-2 and TRBJ2-1; the match to TRBD2 covers 8 bases. The CDR3 is 14 amino acids. Trimming at V came to 3 bases and at J to 8 bases, leaving 6 bases not matched to a gene. CDR1 and CDR2 from the germline V gene are SGHAT and FQNNGV. CDR3 in DNA: TGTGCCAGCAGCTTCTATAGCGGGGCCCATGAGCAGTTCTTC. Its translation is CASSFYSGAHEQFF.

The CDR3 sequence: CASSGERGPNEQFF. CDR3 nucleotides: TGCGCCAGCAGCGGTGAAAGGGGTCCCAATGAGCAGTTCTTC. This chain uses TRBV5-1 with TRBJ2-1, with a tentative D call TRBD1 (5 bases). The CDR3 spans 14 residues. The germline V gene has CDR1 SGHRS and CDR2 YFSETQ. V dropped 4 bases and J dropped 6 bases, with 14 bases sitting between them.

There are many counts of this clonotype. This sequence joins TRBV20-1 and TRBJ2-1; 13 positions match TRBD2. Germline lookup yields CDR1 DFQATT and CDR2 SNEGSKA (reference sequence). The CDR3 is made up of 15 amino acids. With 5 bases clipped from V and 6 bases from J, the junction kept 7 bases outside the gene matches. As DNA, the CDR3 is TGCAGTGCTGCCAAGACTAGCGGGAGGACCAATGAGCAGTTCTTC. As protein: CSAAKTSGRTNEQFF.

In its sample, this clonotype was seen a few times. The chain is built from TRBV30 and TRBJ1-5; tentative D call: TRBD1 (6 bases). V lost 0 bases to trimming and J lost 6 bases, with 15 bases between them. The CDR3 totals 15 residues. The germline V gene encodes CDR1 GTSNPN and CDR2 SVGIG (reference sequence). The CDR3 region is CAWSVGGVVPQPQHF. As DNA, the CDR3 is TGTGCCTGGAGTGTTGGGGGCGTCGTGCCTCAGCCCCAGCATTTT.

This clonotype has at least ten counts. The chain has TRBV20-1 and TRBJ2-7; 9 nucleotides agree with TRBD2. This CDR3 region has 16 residues. Looked up from germline, CDR1 is DFQATT and CDR2 is SNEGSKA (reference sequence). Trimming removed 6 bases from V and 2 bases from J; junction bases left unmatched: 14. The CDR3: CSAAGLTSGPTYEQYF. CDR3 bases: TGCAGTGCGGCAGGGCTGACTAGCGGACCGACCTACGAGCAGTACTTC.

This chain joins TRBV4-1 and TRBJ2-5; 8 positions match TRBD1. The length of the CDR3 is 17 residues. Trimming at V came to 6 bases and at J to 2 bases, leaving 14 bases not matched to a gene. CDR1 is MGHRA and CDR2 is YSYEKL in the germline V gene. In DNA, the CDR3 is TGCGCCAGCAGACTCACGTCAGGGGGCTTGGGGCAAGAGACCCAGTACTTC. It yields the protein CASRLTSGGLGQETQYF.

This clonotype was observed many times. V gene TRBV6-2 or TRBV6-3 combines with J gene TRBJ2-7; 7 positions match TRBD1. The CDR3 spans 15 residues. Looked up from germline, CDR1 is MNHEY and CDR2 is SVGEGT. V was clipped by 2 bases and J by 6 bases; unmatched bases: 10. Written as DNA, the CDR3 is TGTGCCAGCAGTTACCCCCGACAGGGTGCTCGCGAGCAGTACTTC. Its translation: CASSYPRQGAREQYF.

In its sample, this clonotype was seen many times. The rearrangement uses TRBV12-3 or TRBV12-4 and TRBJ2-2; 9 bases line up with TRBD1. CDR3 length: 16 residues. V lost 4 bases and J lost 2; bases outside the gene matches: 5. The CDR3 loop is CASSSGQGKNTGELFF. The DNA for the CDR3 is TGTGCCAGCAGTTCCGGACAGGGGAAAAACACCGGGGAGCTGTTTTTT.

This clonotype was seen repeatedly, ten times or more. The chain employs TRBV20-1 and TRBJ2-7; TRBD1 matches at 10 bases. The J segment lost 4 bases and the V segment lost 5 bases, leaving 5 bases of the junction unmatched. Germline values: CDR1 DFQATT, CDR2 SNEGSKA (reference sequence). There are 13 residues in the CDR3. This chain's CDR3 is CSAFGQGEYEQYF. The CDR3 DNA is TGCAGTGCTTTCGGACAGGGGGAGTACGAGCAGTACTTC.

This clonotype was counted many times. The CDR3 sequence is CASSQTANTGELFF. The CDR3 bases are TGTGCCAGCAGCCAAACTGCAAACACCGGGGAGCTGTTTTTT. V is TRBV6-1 and J is TRBJ2-2; D is unresolved. V gave up 6 bases and J gave up 2 bases, with 10 bases separating them. This CDR3 contains 14 residues. CDR1 is MNHNS, CDR2 SASEGT, per germline.